This T cell receptor beta chain was captured by sequencing in a study of blood T cells in healthy people across ages. Broader study findings: More naive CD4+ cells and higher diversity marked long-lived donors relative to aged donors.

V lost 8 bases to trimming and J lost 3 bases, with 17 bases between them. This CDR3 comprises 15 residues. Germline CDR1 reads SNHLY; CDR2 reads FYNNEI. This clonotype was seen more than once but under ten times. What it binds is not known. Researchers collected around 11 milliliters of peripheral blood from every single donor. For the second PCR, which ran for about 7 to 11 cycles, a sample-barcoded 5' primer and a J-beta primer mix were used. Every cDNA molecule carried a tag from a template-switch adaptor bearing 12 random nucleotides. From each sample, at least 2.5 million paired-end reads containing CDR3 were obtained. One entry per CDR3 protein, called by TCRdb with MiXCR from the 5' RACE reads. The repertoire holds about 720,000 distinct CDR3 sequences, with approximately 21% as singletons.

This receptor was identified in a man in his 70s in good health. The chain employs TRBV2 and TRBJ2-1, with a possible D match to TRBD2 (5 bases). Source material: blood. In DNA, the CDR3 is TGTGCCAGCGTCCGAGAGGACTCCTACTACAATGAGCAGTTCTTC. Its protein is CASVREDSYYNEQFF.